This entry is about one T cell receptor beta chain. Its binding antigen is unknown. Within one base of it there is no much larger clone, and no base qualities were kept. Genomic DNA was isolated from the sorted cells so that the TCRbeta CDR3 region could be sequenced. TCRbeta CDR3 regions were sequenced using the immunoSEQ Assay. This immuneACCESS table, as held by TCRdb, lists in-frame sequences with V and J called but not all clones. Of the missing ones, under half trace to an unresolved V gene in checked studies; the others have no known cause. For this sample there are 50,000 or so clones; around 83% appear just once. The biggest ten clones account for 4% to 6% of the sample. The data stem from a study of OX40 agonist ivuxolimab in advanced cancers. Regarding the research as a whole: Ivuxolimab was an agonistic, fully human IgG2 monoclonal antibody directed against OX40 (CD134), a costimulatory receptor. Intravenous ivuxolimab was administered to patients every 2 weeks at six dose levels: 0.01, 0.1, 0.3, 1.5, 3 and 10 mg/kg. Among the 52 dose-escalation patients, about 19 had hepatocellular carcinoma, approximately 15 melanoma, 9 renal cell carcinoma and 9 head and neck cancer. In the dose-escalation cohort, around four fifths of patients were male, and the mean age was around 60 years, with a range of 23 to 79. Prior anti-PD-1, anti-PD-L1 or anti-CTLA-4 therapy was permitted, and checkpoint inhibitors had been received by 40% to 50% of dose-escalation patients. Partial responses occurred in three dose-escalation patients: two with cutaneous melanoma and one with hepatocellular carcinoma. Peripheral TCRbeta sequencing was intended to test whether TCR sequence diversity was altered and clonal T-cell expansion was caused by ivuxolimab. The paper covers the monotherapy dose-escalation part of the phase I ivuxolimab trial, which included N ≈ 50 patients.

Study-wide conclusions, independent of this receptor: On average, CD8+ T cells showed more expanded clones than CD4+ T cells after ivuxolimab. The antigen specificity of the clonally expanded peripheral T cells was not determined. Low levels of normalized T-cell clonal expansion were also shown by some nonresponding patients. At doses from 0.1 to 3.0 mg/kg, clonal expansion was seen in both CD4+ and CD8+ blood T cells between baseline and week 6. In the 0.1-3.0 mg/kg groups, partial responders had among the lowest normalized peripheral clonal expansion, particularly in CD8+ T cells.

The trial excluded patients who had a history of autoimmune disease or were on systemic immunosuppression. Peripheral blood for TCR sequencing was drawn from every dose cohort at baseline, at cycle 4 day 1 and at cycle 7 day 1. Samples were obtained from an open-label, multicenter, first-in-human phase I dose-escalation trial of ivuxolimab. Adults with locally advanced or metastatic head and neck squamous cell, hepatocellular, melanoma or renal cell carcinoma were enrolled in the trial. CD4+ and CD8+ T cells were sorted separately from peripheral blood before TCR sequencing. V has 0 bases trimmed and J has 5 bases trimmed; junction bases matching no gene number 4. The CDR3 sequence holds 15 residues, the cysteine and phenylalanine included. The entry retains the CDR3 DNA only, 45 bases that are in frame from base 1. From a lookup of the germline V gene (reference sequence), CDR1 and CDR2 are PRHDT and FYEKMQ.

The V gene is TRBV13 and the J gene is TRBJ2-1, with TRBD2 identical over 7 junction bases. The specimen comprised CD4+ or CD8+ T cells sorted from blood, sampled in a trial of the OX40 agonist ivuxolimab. The receptor was isolated from an adult with an advanced solid tumor such as melanoma, head and neck, liver or kidney cancer. The base sequence is TGTGCCAGCAGCTTAGGGGGACTACCCAACAATGAGCAGTTCTTC. This sequence encodes CASSLGGLPNNEQFF.